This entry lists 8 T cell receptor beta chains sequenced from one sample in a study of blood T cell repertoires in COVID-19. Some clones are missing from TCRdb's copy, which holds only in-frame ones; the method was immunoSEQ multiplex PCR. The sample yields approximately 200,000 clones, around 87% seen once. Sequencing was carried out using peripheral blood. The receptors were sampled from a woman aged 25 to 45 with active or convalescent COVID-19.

The CDR3 region is CASSLVGKNEKLFF. CDR3 sequence (DNA): TGTGCCAGCAGCTTGGTGGGCAAGAATGAAAAACTGTTTTTT. This chain uses TRBV5-6 with TRBJ1-4; D is uncertain. In germline, CDR1 is SGHDT, CDR2 YYEEEE. Trimming pared 0 bases from V and 5 bases from J, leaving 8 bases between. The CDR3 length is 14 residues.

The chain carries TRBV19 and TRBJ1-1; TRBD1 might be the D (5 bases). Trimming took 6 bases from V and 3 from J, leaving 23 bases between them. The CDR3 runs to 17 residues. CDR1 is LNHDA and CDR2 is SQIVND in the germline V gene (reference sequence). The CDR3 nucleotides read TGTGCCAGTAGAAGCTCGGCCGGGGGAACCTTTTACACTGAAGCTTTCTTT. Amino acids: CASRSSAGGTFYTEAFF.

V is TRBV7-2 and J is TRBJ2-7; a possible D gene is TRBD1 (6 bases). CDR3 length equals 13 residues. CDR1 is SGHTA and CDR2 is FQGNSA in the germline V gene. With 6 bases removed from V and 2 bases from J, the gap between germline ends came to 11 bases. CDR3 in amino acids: CASSPHRAYEQYF. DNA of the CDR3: TGTGCCAGCAGTCCGCACAGGGCCTACGAGCAGTACTTC.

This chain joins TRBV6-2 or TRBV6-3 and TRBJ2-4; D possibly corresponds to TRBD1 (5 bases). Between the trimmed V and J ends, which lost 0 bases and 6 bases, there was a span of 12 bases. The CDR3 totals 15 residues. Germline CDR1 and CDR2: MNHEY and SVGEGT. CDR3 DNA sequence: TGTGCCAGCAGTTACTCGAGCCAGGGCAGAAACATTCAGTACTTC. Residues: CASSYSSQGRNIQYF.

The CDR3 sequence: CSVAVGQGEAFF. CDR3 coding DNA: TGCAGCGTTGCTGTTGGGCAGGGTGAAGCTTTCTTT. V gene TRBV29-1 combines with J gene TRBJ1-1; maybe TRBD1 (5 bases). The CDR3 runs 12 residues. CDR1 and CDR2 (germline): SQVTM, ANQGSEA. Between the trimmed V and J ends, which lost 4 bases and 7 bases, there was a span of 13 bases.

Here the CDR3 reads CASSQVWLAGMEQYF. CDR3 coding DNA: TGTGCCAGCAGCCAAGTTTGGCTAGCGGGAATGGAGCAGTACTTC. The rearrangement joins TRBV3-1 (or the pseudogene TRBV3-2) to TRBJ2-7; 9 positions match TRBD2. The J segment lost 7 bases and the V segment lost 1 base, leaving 8 bases of the junction unmatched. Germline CDR1 reads LGHDT; CDR2 reads YNNKEL (reference sequence). The CDR3 contains 15 residues.

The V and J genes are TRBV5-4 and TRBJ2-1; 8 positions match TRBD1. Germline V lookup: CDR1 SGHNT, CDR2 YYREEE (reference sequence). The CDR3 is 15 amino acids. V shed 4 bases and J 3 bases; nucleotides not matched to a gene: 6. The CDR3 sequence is CASSPQGADYNEQFF. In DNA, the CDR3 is TGTGCCAGCAGCCCCCAGGGGGCTGACTACAATGAGCAGTTCTTC.

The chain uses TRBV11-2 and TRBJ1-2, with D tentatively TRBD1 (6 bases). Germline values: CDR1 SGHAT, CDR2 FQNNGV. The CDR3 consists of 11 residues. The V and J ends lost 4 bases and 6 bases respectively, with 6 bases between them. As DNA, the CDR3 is TGTGCCAGCAGCTCAGGGGATGGCTACACCTTC. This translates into CASSSGDGYTF.